These 17 T cell receptor beta chains were all obtained from the same sample, sequenced in a study of blood T cell repertoires in COVID-19. Sequenced by immunoSEQ multiplex PCR; TCRdb stores in-frame clones only, minus some. The data contain 65,000 to 75,000 clones, 80% to 85% of them singletons. The specimen sequenced was peripheral blood. The receptors derive from a woman aged 55-75 years with acute or convalescent COVID-19.

This clone was found once. The V call is TRBV3-1 (or the pseudogene TRBV3-2), the J call TRBJ2-3; D unresolved. Trimming shortened V by 4 bases and J by 5 bases, and 4 bases separated the two germline ends. Germline loops: CDR1 LGHDT, CDR2 YNNKEL (reference sequence). The CDR3 covers 11 residues. The CDR3: CASSLRDTQYF. The CDR3 DNA reads TGTGCCAGCAGCCTTCGAGATACGCAGTATTTT.

The gene calls are TRBV6-2 or TRBV6-3 and TRBJ1-4, with D possibly matching TRBD1 (6 bases). This CDR3 comprises 19 residues. Germline lookup yields CDR1 MNHEY and CDR2 SVGEGT. Trimming removed 0 bases from V and 6 bases from J, with 23 bases in between. The CDR3: CASSYSKGAGAGFHEKLFF. CDR3 coding DNA: TGTGCCAGCAGTTACTCGAAGGGTGCGGGGGCGGGGTTCCATGAAAAACTGTTTTTT.

This clone was counted once. The chain couples TRBV19 to TRBJ1-5; 7 nucleotides agree with TRBD1. The CDR3 is 17 residues long. CDR1 and CDR2 (germline): LNHDA, SQIVND (reference sequence). The V segment lost 8 bases and the J segment 1 base; nucleotides outside the gene matches: 14. CDR3 nucleotide sequence: TGTGCCAGTGCCACAACAGGGGCTCAGGGGAGCAATCAGCCCCAGCATTTT. Translating it yields CASATTGAQGSNQPQHF.

The chain recombines TRBV3-1 (or the pseudogene TRBV3-2) with TRBJ1-1; TRBD1 agrees at 10 bases. The CDR3 is 15 residues long. Germline V lookup: CDR1 LGHDT, CDR2 YNNKEL (reference sequence). V lost 4 bases, J lost 4 bases, and 6 bases stayed unmatched. CDR3: CASSPRGQGSTEAFF. The CDR3 nucleotides are TGTGCCAGCAGCCCCCGGGGACAGGGGAGCACTGAAGCTTTCTTT.

This chain uses TRBV18 with TRBJ1-2, with 11 bases fitting TRBD1. Losses at the gene ends were 2 bases for V and 8 bases for J; bases not matched to a gene: 4. The CDR3 consists of 14 residues. Germline CDR1 reads KGHSH; CDR2 reads LQKENI. The CDR3 loop reads CASSPRTGGQGYTF. As DNA, the CDR3 is TGTGCCAGCTCACCAAGGACAGGGGGCCAGGGCTACACCTTC.

This clone has only a few counts. The chain joins TRBV6-2 or TRBV6-3 to TRBJ1-2; D may be TRBD1 (5 bases). Germline CDR1 is MNHEY and CDR2 is SVGEGT. The length of the CDR3 is 17 residues. Trimming left V 2 bases short and J 2 bases short, with 18 bases between. CDR3 sequence (DNA): TGTGCCAGCAGTTACGGCAGGGCACGTCGGCTAAACTATGGCTACACCTTC. It translates to CASSYGRARRLNYGYTF.

V gene TRBV19 combines with J gene TRBJ1-5; TRBD1 might be the D (6 bases). CDR3 size: 14 residues. V lost 10 bases to trimming and J lost 2 bases, with 15 bases between them. CDR1 and CDR2 from the germline V gene are LNHDA and SQIVND (reference sequence). Here the CDR3 reads CATGGQKGNQPQHF. The CDR3 DNA reads as TGTGCCACCGGAGGACAGAAAGGCAATCAGCCCCAGCATTTT.

V and J are TRBV6-6 and TRBJ1-3, with TRBD1 as a possible D gene (5 bases). The CDR3 sequence is 16 residues long. Trimming removed 3 bases from V and 0 bases from J, with 12 bases in between. CDR1 is MNHNY and CDR2 is SVGAGI in the germline V gene (reference sequence). DNA for the CDR3: TGTGCCAGCAGTTATGTGCAGGGCCTCTCTGGAAACACCATATATTTT. Translated, it gives CASSYVQGLSGNTIYF.

CDR3 coding DNA: TGTGCCAGCAGCTTTGGGCTAGCGGGGGGGAATACGCAGTATTTT. Protein product: CASSFGLAGGNTQYF. The rearrangement links TRBV7-2 to TRBJ2-3; 12 bases are a match to TRBD2. The germline V gene has CDR1 SGHTA and CDR2 FQGNSA. The ends lost 3 bases at V and 7 bases at J; junction bases unmatched: 5. The CDR3 loop spans 15 amino acids.

J is TRBJ2-7 and V is TRBV19, with TRBD1 matching over 8 bases. The CDR3 spans 14 residues. Germline values: CDR1 LNHDA, CDR2 SQIVND (reference sequence). The junction had 6 bases not matched to a gene; V was cut back by 5 bases and J by 3 bases. In DNA form, the CDR3 reads TGTGCCAGTAGTCCGGACAGGGTGGGCTACGAGCAGTACTTC. Translated: CASSPDRVGYEQYF.

In this sample, this clone turned up once. V is TRBV16 and J is TRBJ1-5, with D perhaps matching TRBD1 (5 bases). CDR3 length equals 15 residues. The V end lost 4 bases, the J end lost 0 bases, and 10 bases lay between the germline ends. CDR1 KGHSY and CDR2 FQNENV come from the germline V gene. The CDR3 loop is CASSPQGVSNQPQHF. The CDR3 DNA reads TGTGCCAGCAGCCCACAAGGGGTTAGCAATCAGCCCCAGCATTTT.

This chain links TRBV18 with TRBJ1-5; 11 bases match TRBD1. CDR3 length equals 19 residues. Germline V gives CDR1 KGHSH, CDR2 LQKENI. V trimming: 5 bases; J trimming: 1 base; junction bases outside the gene matches: 13. Here the CDR3 DNA reads TGTGCCAGCTCAGACGGACAGGGGGCCGAGTCCGTCAGCAATCAGCCCCAGCATTTT. Translating it yields CASSDGQGAESVSNQPQHF.

The V call is TRBV4-1, the J call TRBJ1-3; D gene ambiguous. Germline V CDR1 and CDR2: MGHRA, YSYEKL. This CDR3 contains 13 residues. Trimming removed 3 bases from V and 4 bases from J, with 7 bases in between. The CDR3 DNA is TGCGCCAGCAGCCATCCCATCGGAAACACCATATATTTT. Encoded protein: CASSHPIGNTIYF.

The chain employs TRBV10-3 and TRBJ1-3; a weak D match, TRBD1 (6 bases). Germline CDR1 is ENHRY and CDR2 is SYGVKD. V gave up 5 bases and J gave up 4 bases, with 9 bases separating them. The CDR3 covers 13 residues. CDR3: CAISRDTGNTIYF. Written as DNA, the CDR3 is TGTGCCATCAGTCGGGACACCGGAAACACCATATATTTT.

The chain recombines TRBV2 with TRBJ1-4; weak D call: TRBD1 (6 bases). The CDR3 sequence is 15 residues long. With 5 bases removed from V and 5 bases from J, the gap between germline ends came to 15 bases. Germline assignment: CDR1 SNHLY and CDR2 FYNNEI. The CDR3 DNA follows: TGTGCCAGCAGTTTGACAGGCGGTCGGAATGAAAAACTGTTTTTT. Amino acid sequence: CASSLTGGRNEKLFF.

CDR3 coding DNA: TGCGCCAGCAGCCCAGGCCCATATGGCTACACCTTC. It yields the protein CASSPGPYGYTF. This rearrangement joins TRBV5-1 to TRBJ1-2, with D uncertain. The CDR3 consists of 12 residues. From germline, CDR1 is SGHRS and CDR2 YFSETQ. Trimming removed 4 bases at V and 5 bases at J, with 9 bases between.

The count of this clone is one. The rearrangement uses TRBV3-1 (or the pseudogene TRBV3-2) and TRBJ2-1, with D possibly matching TRBD2 (5 bases). The CDR3 has 15 residues. Trimming shortened V by 8 bases and J by 4 bases, and 18 bases separated the two germline ends. Germline loops: CDR1 LGHDT, CDR2 YNNKEL (reference sequence). This CDR3 reads CASGYDYEGYNEQFF. The CDR3 bases are TGTGCCAGCGGCTATGACTATGAAGGGTACAATGAGCAGTTCTTC.